The sequence of this T cell receptor beta chain was determined in a study of T cell changes during pregnancy in multiple sclerosis. Trimming took off 5 bases at V and 1 base at J, with 12 bases between the two ends. The V gene's germline CDR1 is SNHLY and CDR2 FYNNEI. This CDR3 has 14 amino acids. Profiling relied on immunoSEQ multiplex PCR, and the TCRdb table lists in-frame clones only, not all of them. Of around 70,000 clones in the sample, approximately 90% were seen once. The sample here was peripheral blood, taken in the first trimester of pregnancy. The V and J genes are TRBV2 and TRBJ2-7, with D possibly being TRBD1 (6 bases). This receptor was identified in a female donor in good health, enrolled as a control in a pregnancy study. The CDR3 DNA is TGTGCCAGCAGTTGGGGGCGGATTTCCTACGAGCAGTACTTC. Its protein product is CASSWGRISYEQYF.